The 21 T cell receptor beta chains below come from one sample, sequenced in a study of T cells in narcolepsy. Sequenced by immunoSEQ multiplex PCR; TCRdb stores in-frame clones only, minus some. The sample lists 32,000 or so clones; under 85% were seen once. The material sequenced was memory (CD45RA-) CD4+ T cells from blood. These receptors all stem from a human donor in good health.

The chain is built from TRBV7-2 and TRBJ2-3, with TRBD2 matching over 15 bases. The germline V gene encodes CDR1 SGHTA and CDR2 FQGNSA. Losses at the gene ends were 5 bases for V and 6 bases for J; bases not matched to a gene: 6. CDR3 length equals 16 residues. CDR3 DNA: TGTGCCAGCAGCCTCTTGGGGACTAGCGGGAGGGATACGCAGTATTTT. It translates to CASSLLGTSGRDTQYF.

V usage is TRBV6-6 and J usage is TRBJ1-1; D remains ambiguous. V lost 0 bases and J lost 0, with 8 bases in between. The CDR3 has 15 residues. The germline V gene has CDR1 MNHNY and CDR2 SVGAGI (reference sequence). The CDR3 DNA reads TGTGCCAGCAGTTACTCTCCGGAGATGAACACTGAAGCTTTCTTT. Protein: CASSYSPEMNTEAFF.

The CDR3 region is CAISEPGSQETQYF. The CDR3 coding sequence is TGTGCCATCAGTGAGCCGGGGAGTCAAGAGACCCAGTACTTC. V and J are TRBV10-3 and TRBJ2-5, with D perhaps matching TRBD2 (5 bases). The CDR3 runs to 14 residues. Deletions cut 2 bases from V and 2 bases from J, with 9 bases between. CDR1 is ENHRY and CDR2 is SYGVKD in the germline V gene.

Only one count was recorded for this clone. V gene TRBV2 combines with J gene TRBJ1-6; no clear D. The V end was cut by 4 bases, the J end by 3 bases, with 7 bases between. Germline V gene lookup returns CDR1 SNHLY and CDR2 FYNNEI. This CDR3 has 14 residues. The CDR3 reads CASSAYSYNSPLHF. CDR3 in DNA: TGTGCCAGCAGTGCGTACAGCTATAATTCACCCCTCCACTTT. The entire variable domain, with the rest obtained from reference TRBV2 and TRBJ1-6, is as follows: EPEVTQTPSHQVTQMGQEVILRCVPISNHLYFYWYRQILGQKVEFLVSFYNNEISEKSEIFDDQFSVERPDGSNFTLKIRSTKLEDSAMYFCASSAYSYNSPLHFGNGTRLTVT.

The rearrangement links TRBV7-8 to TRBJ2-7; D not resolved. This CDR3 has 14 residues. Germline V gene sequence: CDR1 SGHVS, CDR2 FQNEAQ. Trimming took off 3 bases at V and 3 bases at J, with 12 bases between the two ends. The CDR3 here is CASSFSLRSYEQYF. The CDR3 nucleotides are TGTGCCAGCAGCTTCTCCCTCCGTAGCTACGAGCAGTACTTC.

This chain links TRBV5-4 with TRBJ2-2; 7 positions agree with TRBD2. The CDR3 consists of 16 residues. Germline CDR1 and CDR2: SGHNT and YYREEE (reference sequence). Trimming at V came to 2 bases and at J to 7 bases, leaving 11 bases not matched to a gene. DNA for the CDR3: TGTGCCAGCAGCTTAGAAACTAGCGTTAATATCGGGGAGCTGTTTTTT. It specifies CASSLETSVNIGELFF.

This chain connects TRBV11-3 to TRBJ2-5; D remains ambiguous. The DNA end favors TRBJ2-7, so the J call may be wrong. The CDR3 is 12 residues long. CDR1 is SGHNT, CDR2 YENEEA, per germline. The CDR3: CASSLEGYEQYF. The CDR3 coding sequence is TGTGCCAGCAGCTTAGAGGGGTACGAGCAGTACTTC.

The chain recombines TRBV6-5 with TRBJ1-5; D not certain. The length of the CDR3 is 14 residues. Looked up from germline, CDR1 is MNHEY and CDR2 is SVGAGI. Between the trimmed V and J ends, which lost 7 bases and 2 bases, there was a span of 12 bases. This chain's CDR3 is CASTRPGGNQPQHF. Here the CDR3 DNA reads TGTGCCAGCACCCGCCCGGGAGGCAATCAGCCCCAGCATTTT.

J is TRBJ1-1 and V is TRBV11-2; TRBD1 is a possible D gene (5 bases). This CDR3 has 14 amino acids. Germline values: CDR1 SGHAT, CDR2 FQNNGV. Trimming left V 1 base short and J 1 base short, with 7 bases between. CDR3 amino acids: CASSLGRGNTEAFF. The CDR3, as DNA: TGTGCCAGCAGCTTAGGGAGGGGGAACACTGAAGCTTTCTTT.

The genes are TRBV18 and TRBJ1-1; D not certain. The CDR3 extends over 16 amino acids. V was clipped by 3 bases and J by 3 bases, with 17 bases between them. CDR1 KGHSH and CDR2 LQKENI come from the germline V gene. The DNA for the CDR3 is TGTGCCAGCTCACCCCGGGGAAAGGTGGTGGACACTGAAGCTTTCTTT. Protein sequence: CASSPRGKVVDTEAFF.

The gene calls are TRBV5-8 and TRBJ1-2; 10 bases are a match to TRBD1. Germline CDR1 SGHTS, CDR2 YDEGEE. The CDR3 runs to 15 residues. Losses at the gene ends were 4 bases for V and 4 bases for J; bases not matched to a gene: 7. CDR3 in amino acids: CASSPPGQGIYGYTF. The CDR3, as DNA: TGTGCCAGCAGCCCCCCGGGACAGGGGATCTATGGCTACACCTTC.

The chain is built from TRBV7-3 and TRBJ1-2; weak D call: TRBD1 (6 bases). CDR3 length equals 13 residues. Germline CDR1 reads SGHTA; CDR2 reads FQGTGA. The germline V and J ends were trimmed by 3 bases and 6 bases, with 11 bases remaining between them. The CDR3 sequence is CASSLSGGDGYTF. The DNA for the CDR3 is TGTGCCAGCAGCTTGTCGGGGGGCGATGGCTACACCTTC.

The chain combines TRBV29-1 with TRBJ2-5; tentatively, D is TRBD2 (6 bases). Germline V lookup: CDR1 SQVTM, CDR2 ANQGSEA. This CDR3 comprises 15 residues. Trimming cost V 5 bases and J 1 base, with 17 bases left between them. CDR3 region: CSVSRASEIQETQYF. The CDR3 nucleotides are TGCAGCGTTTCCAGGGCTAGCGAAATCCAAGAGACCCAGTACTTC.

The CDR3 here is CASSLGLAVSQDEQFF. CDR3 coding DNA: TGTGCCAGCAGCTTGGGACTAGCAGTTTCCCAGGATGAGCAGTTCTTC. This chain links TRBV5-4 with TRBJ2-1; 7 bases agree with TRBD2. The ends lost 0 bases at V and 8 bases at J; junction bases unmatched: 11. The CDR3 totals 16 residues. Germline lookup yields CDR1 SGHNT and CDR2 YYREEE (reference sequence).

The V gene is TRBV9, the J gene TRBJ2-7; TRBD1 is a possible D gene (6 bases). The CDR3 loop spans 15 amino acids. V was clipped by 6 bases and J by 2 bases, with 18 bases between them. CDR1 and CDR2 (germline): SGDLS, YYNGEE. CDR3 in DNA: TGTGCCAGCAATACCGGGACAACTTCTCCCTACGAGCAGTACTTC. Protein product: CASNTGTTSPYEQYF.

This clone has a single count. This chain uses TRBV6-6 with TRBJ2-3; D remains unclear. Per germline, CDR1 MNHNY and CDR2 SVGAGI (reference sequence). Trimming took 4 bases from V and 0 from J, leaving 8 bases between them. CDR3 length: 14 residues. CDR3 in amino acids: CASSFGGSTDTQYF. In DNA form, the CDR3 reads TGTGCCAGCAGTTTCGGCGGTAGCACAGATACGCAGTATTTT.

The V gene is TRBV15, the J gene TRBJ2-2; D remains ambiguous. This CDR3 spans 15 amino acids. The V end lost 9 bases, the J end lost 4 bases, and 18 bases lay between the germline ends. CDR1 LNHNV and CDR2 YYDKDF come from the germline V gene (reference sequence). The CDR3 DNA sequence: TGTGCCACAGCCCCCCGAGCACGCGGCACCGGGGAGCTGTTTTTT. Its translation: CATAPRARGTGELFF. The variable domain in full, with the rest retrieved from reference TRBV15 and TRBJ2-2, is DAMVIQNPRYQVTQFGKPVTLSCSQTLNHNVMYWYQQKSSQAPKLLFHYYDKDFNNEADTPDNFQSRRPNTSFCFLDIRSPGLGDTAMYLCATAPRARGTGELFFGEGSRLTVL.

The chain employs TRBV29-1 and TRBJ2-3, with D unclear. The CDR3 is made up of 14 amino acids. Germline V gene sequence: CDR1 SQVTM, CDR2 ANQGSEA. With 0 bases removed from V and 1 base from J, the gap between germline ends came to 8 bases. The DNA for the CDR3 is TGCAGCGTTGAAGATCTTTTGGGCACAGATACGCAGTATTTT. The encoded protein is CSVEDLLGTDTQYF.

The chain uses TRBV5-6 and TRBJ2-7; D not resolved. Trimming shortened V by 4 bases and J by 2 bases, and 13 bases separated the two germline ends. Germline CDR1 and CDR2: SGHDT and YYEEEE. The length of the CDR3 is 14 residues. CDR3: CASSPRPDAYEQYF. The DNA for the CDR3 is TGTGCCAGCAGCCCACGTCCCGACGCCTACGAGCAGTACTTC.

The chain is built from TRBV5-6 and TRBJ1-4, with D uncertain. Germline CDR1 reads SGHDT; CDR2 reads YYEEEE. Trimming cost V 4 bases and J 8 bases, with 15 bases left between them. CDR3 length: 14 amino acids. The CDR3 here is CASSPWWDSEKLFF. In DNA, the CDR3 is TGTGCCAGCAGCCCGTGGTGGGATTCAGAAAAACTGTTTTTT.

This sequence joins TRBV9 and TRBJ1-5; D uncertain. Germline CDR1 SGDLS, CDR2 YYNGEE. Trimming cost V 3 bases and J 2 bases, with 12 bases left between them. This CDR3 is 15 amino acids long. The CDR3 spells CASSEVAGGNQPQHF. For the CDR3, the DNA is TGTGCCAGCAGCGAGGTCGCGGGTGGCAATCAGCCCCAGCATTTT.